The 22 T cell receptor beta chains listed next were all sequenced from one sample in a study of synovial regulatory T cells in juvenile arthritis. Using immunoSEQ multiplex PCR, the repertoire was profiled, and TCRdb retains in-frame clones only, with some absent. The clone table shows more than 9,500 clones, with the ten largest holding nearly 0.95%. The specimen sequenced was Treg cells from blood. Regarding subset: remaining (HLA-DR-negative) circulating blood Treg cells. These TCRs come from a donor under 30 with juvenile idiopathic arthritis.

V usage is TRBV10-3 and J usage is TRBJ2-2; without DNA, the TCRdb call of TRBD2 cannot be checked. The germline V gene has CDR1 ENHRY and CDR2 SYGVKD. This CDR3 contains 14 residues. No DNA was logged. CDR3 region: CATRVPSITGELFF.

The CDR3: CASSQVQGRGPQHF. This chain connects TRBV4-1 to TRBJ1-5; TCRdb lists TRBD1, though no DNA is available to test this call. The germline V gene has CDR1 MGHRA and CDR2 YSYEKL. The CDR3 has 14 residues. No DNA sequence was recorded.

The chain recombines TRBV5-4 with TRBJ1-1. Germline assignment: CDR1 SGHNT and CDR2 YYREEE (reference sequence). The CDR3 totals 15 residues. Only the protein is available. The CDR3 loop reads CASSLAGVWGGEAFF.

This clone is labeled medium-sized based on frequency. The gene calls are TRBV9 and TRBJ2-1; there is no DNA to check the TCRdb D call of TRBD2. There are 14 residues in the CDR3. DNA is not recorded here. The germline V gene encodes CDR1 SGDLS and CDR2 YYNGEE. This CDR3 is CASSVVAGGNEQFF.

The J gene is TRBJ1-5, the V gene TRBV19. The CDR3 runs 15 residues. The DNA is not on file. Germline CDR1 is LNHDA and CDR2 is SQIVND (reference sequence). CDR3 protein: CASRSAGYSNQPQHF.

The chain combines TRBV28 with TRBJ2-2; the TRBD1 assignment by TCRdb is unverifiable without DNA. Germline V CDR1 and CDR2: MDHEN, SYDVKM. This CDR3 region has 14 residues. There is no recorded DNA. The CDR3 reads CASSFYRGFGELFF.

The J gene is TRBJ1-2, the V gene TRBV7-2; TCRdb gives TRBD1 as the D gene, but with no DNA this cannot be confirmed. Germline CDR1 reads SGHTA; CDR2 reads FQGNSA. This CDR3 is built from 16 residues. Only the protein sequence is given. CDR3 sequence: CASSLGPGTGGYGYTF.

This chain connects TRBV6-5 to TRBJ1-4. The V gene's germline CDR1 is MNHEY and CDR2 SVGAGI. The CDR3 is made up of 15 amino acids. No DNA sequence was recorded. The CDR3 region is CASSGKGRRGEKLFF.

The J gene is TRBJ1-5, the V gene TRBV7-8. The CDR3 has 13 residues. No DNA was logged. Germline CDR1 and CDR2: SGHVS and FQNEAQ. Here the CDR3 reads CASSLAGYQPQHF.

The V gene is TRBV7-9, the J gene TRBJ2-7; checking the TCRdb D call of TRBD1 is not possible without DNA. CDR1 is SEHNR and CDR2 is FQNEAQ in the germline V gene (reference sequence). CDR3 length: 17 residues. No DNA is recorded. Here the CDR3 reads CASSLALSGQASYEQYF.

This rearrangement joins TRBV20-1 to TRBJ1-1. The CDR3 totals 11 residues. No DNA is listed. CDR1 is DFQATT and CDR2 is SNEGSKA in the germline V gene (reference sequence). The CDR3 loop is CSARELTEAFF.

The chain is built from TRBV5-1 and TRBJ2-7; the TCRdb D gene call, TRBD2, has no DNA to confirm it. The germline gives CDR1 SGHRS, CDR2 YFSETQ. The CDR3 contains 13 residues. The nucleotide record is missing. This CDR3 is CASSPGLAYEQYF.

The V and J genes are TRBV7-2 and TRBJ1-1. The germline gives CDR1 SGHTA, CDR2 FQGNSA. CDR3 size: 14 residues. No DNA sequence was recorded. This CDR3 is CASSSPPANTEAFF. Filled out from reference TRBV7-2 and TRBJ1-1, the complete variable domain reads GAGVSQSPSNKVTEKGKDVELRCDPISGHTALYWYRQSLGQGLEFLIYFQGNSAPDKSGLPSDRFSAERTGGSVSTLTIQRTQQEDSAVYLCASSSPPANTEAFFGQGTRLTVV.

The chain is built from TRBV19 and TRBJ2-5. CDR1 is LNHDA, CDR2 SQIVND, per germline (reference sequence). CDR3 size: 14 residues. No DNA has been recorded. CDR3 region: CASSHDPGRETQYF.

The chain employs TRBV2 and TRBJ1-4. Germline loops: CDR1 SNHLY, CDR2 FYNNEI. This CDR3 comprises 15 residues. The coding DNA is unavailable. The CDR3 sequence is CASSPRRREREKLFF.

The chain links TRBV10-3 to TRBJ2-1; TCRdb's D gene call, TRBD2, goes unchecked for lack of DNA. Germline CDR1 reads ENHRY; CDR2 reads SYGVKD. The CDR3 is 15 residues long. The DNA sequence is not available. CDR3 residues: CAISPGLAGDNEQFF.

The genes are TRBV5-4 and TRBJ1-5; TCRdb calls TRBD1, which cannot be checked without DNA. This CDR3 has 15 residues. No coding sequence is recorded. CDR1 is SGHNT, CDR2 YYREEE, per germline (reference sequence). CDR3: CATGTGGSSNQPQHF. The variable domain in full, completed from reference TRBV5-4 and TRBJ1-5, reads ETGVTQSPTHLIKTRGQQVTLRCSSQSGHNTVSWYQQALGQGPQFIFQYYREEENGRGNFPPRFSGLQFPNYSSELNVNALELDDSALYLCATGTGGSSNQPQHFGDGTRLSIL.

CDR3 loop: CAISAAGVNSYEQYF. V gene TRBV10-3 combines with J gene TRBJ2-7; as DNA is missing, the TRBD2 call by TCRdb cannot be tested. Germline V CDR1 and CDR2: ENHRY, SYGVKD. This CDR3 spans 15 amino acids. Only the protein is on record.

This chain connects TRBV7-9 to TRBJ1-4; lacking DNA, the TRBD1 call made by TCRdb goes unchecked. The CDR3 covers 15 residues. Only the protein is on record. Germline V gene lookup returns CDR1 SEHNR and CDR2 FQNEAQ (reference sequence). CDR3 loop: CASSSTQGLSEKLFF. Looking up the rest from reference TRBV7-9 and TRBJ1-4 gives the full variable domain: DTGVSQNPRHKITKRGQNVTFRCDPISEHNRLYWYRQTLGQGPEFLTYFQNEAQLEKSRLLSDRFSAERPKGSFSTLEIQRTEQGDSAMYLCASSSTQGLSEKLFFGSGTQLSVL.

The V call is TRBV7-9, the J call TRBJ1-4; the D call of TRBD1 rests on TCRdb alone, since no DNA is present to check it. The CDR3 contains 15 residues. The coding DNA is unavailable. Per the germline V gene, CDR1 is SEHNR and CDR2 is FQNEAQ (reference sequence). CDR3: CASSIGTGVNEKLFF. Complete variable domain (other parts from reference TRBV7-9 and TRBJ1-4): DTGVSQNPRHKITKRGQNVTFRCDPISEHNRLYWYRQTLGQGPEFLTYFQNEAQLEKSRLLSDRFSAERPKGSFSTLEIQRTEQGDSAMYLCASSIGTGVNEKLFFGSGTQLSVL.

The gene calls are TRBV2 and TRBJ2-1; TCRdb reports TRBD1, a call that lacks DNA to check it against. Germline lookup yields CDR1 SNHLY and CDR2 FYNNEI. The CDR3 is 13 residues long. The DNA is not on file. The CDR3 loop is CASSEHVRGDQFF.

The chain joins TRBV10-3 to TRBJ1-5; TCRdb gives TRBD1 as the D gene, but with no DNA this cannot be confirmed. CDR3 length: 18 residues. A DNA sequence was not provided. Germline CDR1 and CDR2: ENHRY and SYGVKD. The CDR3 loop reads CAISEYGTGGDSNQPQHF.